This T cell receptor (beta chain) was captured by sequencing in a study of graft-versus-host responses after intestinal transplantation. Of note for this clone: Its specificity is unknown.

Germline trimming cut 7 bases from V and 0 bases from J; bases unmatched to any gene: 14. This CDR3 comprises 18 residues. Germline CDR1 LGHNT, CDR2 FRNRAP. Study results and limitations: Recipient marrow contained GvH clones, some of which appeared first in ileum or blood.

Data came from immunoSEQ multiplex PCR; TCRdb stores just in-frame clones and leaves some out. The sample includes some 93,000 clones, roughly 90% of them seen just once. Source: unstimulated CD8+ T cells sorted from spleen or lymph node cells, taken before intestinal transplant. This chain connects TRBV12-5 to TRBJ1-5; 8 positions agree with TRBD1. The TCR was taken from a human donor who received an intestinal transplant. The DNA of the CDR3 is TGTGCTAGTGCCCTGTCCCTCACAGGGGGGTATAGCAATCAGCCCCAGCATTTT. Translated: CASALSLTGGYSNQPQHF.